This record looks at one TCR beta chain sequence and its context. Its antigen has not been determined. Base qualities are not at hand, and no much larger clone is one base apart. These data come from a study of blood T cell repertoires in COVID-19 (dated by TCRdb to 2020 to 2022). In the study overall: The collaborator samples originated in the United States, Italy and Spain and spanned the acute and convalescent phases of COVID-19. The prospective study material was composed of cDNA or gDNA derived from T cells, B-cell-depleted T cells, or PBMCs. The dataset comprised deeply sampled blood TCRbeta repertoires from subjects exposed to, actively infected with, or recovered from COVID-19. The repertoires were made available in a free public database intended to serve as a resource for research on the immune response to SARS-CoV-2. The samples were drawn from the first 160 participants of the ongoing ImmuneRACE study and from 950 to 1,500 subjects provided by 6 global collaborators. Sample metadata almost always included a de-identified subject ID, COVID-19 status, age in years and sex. Where available, HLA class I and class II types were taken from metadata supplied by the sample provider and were not determined by assay-based typing. Paper-wide results and their limitations: The quantity of clinical and demographic metadata differed by source and by participant and was supplied without curation.

The immunoSEQ Assay, a bias-controlled multiplex PCR, was used to amplify TCRbeta CDR3 regions from genomic DNA. Turning to the authors' computational methods: Nucleated cell counts per sample were estimated from amplification of reference gene primers within the assay. To quantify the absolute abundance of each unique TCRbeta CDR3 rearrangement, sequence reads were collapsed and filtered. For each sample, productive Simpson clonality was calculated as the square root of Simpson's diversity index across productive rearrangements. This is the immuneACCESS table as TCRdb keeps it, with only in-frame sequences that have V and J called. A part of the clones is gone; compared with another copy, unresolved V genes explain less than half, and the rest is unexplained. V and J calls and clone size are copied from that table; D and trimming were computed from the DNA. Present in this sample are some 320,000 clones, about nine tenths of which were seen just once. The ten largest clones capture 11% of the sample.

The germline V gene sets CDR1 to MNHNS and CDR2 to SASEGT. Including cysteine and phenylalanine, the CDR3 has 14 amino acids. Solely the CDR3 DNA is kept, with 42 bases framed from the first base. The trim is 2 bases for V and 4 bases for J, with a gap of 9 bases between the germline ends. At one collaborating source in Seattle, patients were enrolled during active infection and were followed longitudinally through the course of disease. Each collaborating institution followed its own protocols to collect whole blood in K2EDTA tubes. Collaborator samples were shipped for TCRbeta analysis as frozen whole blood, isolated PBMCs, or DNA extracted from either sample type.

This TCR was sampled from a woman between 25 and 40 years old with COVID-19, enrolled during active disease. In this chain, TRBV6-1 is recombined with TRBJ1-5, with no reliable assignment of the D segment. The specimen was peripheral blood. The CDR3 in this case is CASSELIGNQPQHF. Here is the DNA: TGTGCCAGCAGTGAACTTATCGGGAATCAGCCCCAGCATTTT.